These T cell receptor beta chains were read from a single sample in a study of beta chain features in type 1 diabetes. Some clones are missing from TCRdb's copy, which holds only in-frame ones; the method was immunoSEQ multiplex PCR. The repertoire has under 950,000 clones, 17% of them found once; the top ten carry 0.02% to 0.025%. Material: naive CD4+ T cells from blood. The receptors derive from a woman in her late teens or twenties in good health. Each CDR3 is given with its conserved first and last residue. A D gene is named only where the DNA matches it firmly. Rows may omit the clone size; those that give it use once, few, many or a size class.

abundance	d_gene	v_gene	j_gene	CDR3aa	CDR3nt
.	TRBD1	TRBV11-2	TRBJ2-5	CASSLYQGARGETQYF	TGTGCCAGCAGCTTATACCAGGGGGCGCGTGGAGAGACCCAGTACTTC
few	.	TRBV7-2	TRBJ2-3	CASSSTVHREYF	TGTGCCAGCAGCTCGACAGTACATCGGGAGTATTTT
.	.	TRBV28	TRBJ2-7	CASDDDGLSYEQYF	TGTGCCAGCGACGATGATGGACTTTCCTACGAGCAGTACTTC
few	TRBD1	TRBV6-6	TRBJ1-5	CASIDRGDNQPQHF	TGTGCCAGCATTGACAGGGGGGACAATCAGCCCCAGCATTTT
few	.	TRBV18	TRBJ2-1	CASRSPSTGNEQFF	TGTGCCAGCCGAAGCCCGTCGACTGGGAATGAGCAGTTCTTC
few	TRBD2	TRBV7-2	TRBJ2-7	CASSLVAGGPVEQYF	TGTGCCAGCAGCTTAGTAGCGGGAGGGCCGGTCGAGCAGTACTTC
.	TRBD2	TRBV18	TRBJ2-1	CASSLAGGPQFF	TGTGCCAGCTCCCTAGCGGGAGGGCCTCAGTTCTTC
.	.	TRBV28	TRBJ2-3	CASSFRESDTQYF	TGTGCCAGCAGTTTCCGGGAGTCAGATACGCAGTATTTT
.	.	TRBV27	TRBJ2-3	CASSIMRGADTQYF	TGTGCCAGCAGCATAATGAGGGGGGCAGATACGCAGTATTTT
few	.	TRBV7-8	TRBJ2-7	CASSQEEQYF	TGTGCCAGCAGCCAAGAGGAGCAGTACTTC
.	TRBD1	TRBV2	TRBJ1-2	CASNLGQGGGGYTF	TGTGCCAGCAACCTCGGACAGGGGGGCGGTGGCTACACCTTC
few	TRBD1	TRBV10-1	TRBJ2-1	CASSDGVSPRGLNNEQFF	TGCGCCAGCAGTGATGGGGTATCGCCAAGGGGGCTAAACAATGAGCAGTTCTTC
.	.	TRBV4-2	TRBJ2-7	CASSQDPRDEQYF	TGTGCCAGCAGCCAAGATCCCAGGGACGAGCAGTACTTC
few	.	TRBV6-6	TRBJ2-7	CASSYSAQNYEQYF	TGTGCCAGCAGTTACTCGGCGCAGAACTACGAGCAGTACTTC
few	TRBD2	TRBV9	TRBJ2-5	CASSLGLAGGRVETQYF	TGTGCCAGCAGCTTGGGACTAGCGGGAGGGCGTGTTGAGACCCAGTACTTC
few	.	TRBV5-1	TRBJ2-7	CASSSGGLSYEQYF	TGCGCCAGCAGCTCTGGGGGGCTGTCCTACGAGCAGTACTTC
few	.	TRBV11-1	TRBJ2-7	CASSLVGGTSRYEQYF	TGTGCCAGCAGCTTAGTGGGAGGTACTTCCAGGTACGAGCAGTACTTC
.	.	TRBV7-3	TRBJ2-1	CASSLSSSSYNEQFF	TGTGCCAGCAGCTTATCCTCTAGCTCCTACAATGAGCAGTTCTTC
few	.	TRBV7-2	TRBJ2-7	CASSLGTPGLYEQYF	TGTGCCAGCAGCCTTGGGACCCCGGGCCTCTACGAGCAGTACTTC
.	TRBD1	TRBV5-1	TRBJ2-5	CASSLGLATGAQYF	TGCGCCAGCAGCTTGGGCCTAGCGACAGGGGCCCAGTACTTC
.	.	TRBV7-8	TRBJ1-1	CASSLRGALLNTEAFF	TGTGCCAGCAGCTTAAGGGGGGCATTGTTGAACACTGAAGCTTTCTTT
.	TRBD1	TRBV18	TRBJ2-5	CASSQFRPGQGAPEQETQYF	TGTGCCAGCTCACAGTTTAGACCGGGACAGGGGGCGCCGGAGCAAGAGACCCAGTACTTC
.	TRBD1	TRBV19	TRBJ2-2	CASSTTGGDTGELFF	TGTGCCAGTAGTACAACAGGGGGCGACACCGGGGAGCTGTTTTTT
few	TRBD2	TRBV7-9	TRBJ2-3	CASSLSGRARDTQYF	TGTGCCAGCAGCCTTAGCGGGAGGGCCAGAGATACGCAGTATTTT
.	.	TRBV19	TRBJ2-5	CASSIVGTQETQYF	TGTGCCAGTAGTATCGTAGGGACTCAAGAGACCCAGTACTTC
.	.	TRBV5-1	TRBJ1-1	CASSLADVLGRNTEAFF	TGCGCCAGCAGCTTGGCCGACGTGCTGGGCCGGAACACTGAAGCTTTCTTT
.	TRBD1	TRBV7-2	TRBJ2-1	CASSPPGQGREQFF	TGTGCCAGCAGCCCCCCGGGACAGGGACGCGAGCAGTTCTTC
few	.	TRBV29-1	TRBJ2-6	CSVEQIRLNSGANVLTF	TGCAGCGTTGAACAGATAAGGCTTAACTCTGGGGCCAACGTCCTGACTTTC
.	.	TRBV28	TRBJ1-2	CASSLTGSGYTF	TGTGCCAGCAGTTTAACAGGGTCGGGCTACACCTTC
.	.	TRBV21-1	TRBJ2-7	CASRAGERSYEQYF	TGTGCCAGCAGGGCGGGAGAGCGCTCCTACGAGCAGTACTTC
.	.	TRBV6-5	TRBJ1-1	CASNRDRLVTEAFF	TGTGCCAGCAATCGGGACCGGCTTGTCACTGAAGCTTTCTTT
few	.	TRBV7-6	TRBJ2-3	CASGSQPGRGGRDTQYF	TGTGCCAGCGGCTCACAACCGGGTAGAGGGGGTCGAGATACGCAGTATTTT
.	.	TRBV2	TRBJ1-2	CASSVAALGYGYTF	TGTGCCAGCAGTGTGGCAGCCCTGGGCTATGGCTACACCTTC
.	.	TRBV21-1	TRBJ1-4	CASSKRTGEATNEKLFF	TGTGCCAGCAGCAAAAGGACAGGGGAGGCAACTAATGAAAAACTGTTTTTT
.	.	TRBV20-1	TRBJ2-1	CSASGLGEQFF	TGCAGTGCTAGTGGGTTAGGTGAGCAGTTCTTC
.	.	TRBV19	TRBJ2-4	CATYEGSGAKNIQYF	TGTGCCACCTATGAAGGATCTGGAGCCAAAAACATTCAGTACTTC
.	TRBD1	TRBV7-9	TRBJ1-1	CASSRQGLSGFF	TGTGCCAGCAGCCGACAGGGACTTTCGGGTTTCTTT
.	.	TRBV5-4	TRBJ2-1	CASSLAGTRTNNEQFF	TGTGCCAGCAGCTTGGCCGGGACACGGACTAACAATGAGCAGTTCTTC
.	.	TRBV6-6	TRBJ2-1	CASRRTEMSSYNEQFF	TGTGCCAGCAGGCGAACAGAGATGAGCTCCTACAATGAGCAGTTCTTC
few	TRBD2	TRBV11-2	TRBJ2-3	CASSLARDYYDTDTQYF	TGTGCCAGCAGCTTAGCCCGGGACTATTATGACACAGATACGCAGTATTTT
few	.	TRBV6-6	TRBJ1-4	CASHRRAGNEKLFF	TGTGCCAGCCACCGGAGGGCTGGTAATGAAAAACTGTTTTTT
.	TRBD2	TRBV7-3	TRBJ2-1	CASSLSGTSGYNEQFF	TGTGCCAGCAGCTTAAGTGGGACTAGCGGTTACAATGAGCAGTTCTTC
.	.	TRBV20-1	TRBJ2-3	CSARLLGAQYF	TGCAGTGCTAGGTTACTAGGGGCGCAGTATTTT
few	TRBD2	TRBV28	TRBJ2-7	CASSRTSGSNEQYF	TGTGCCAGCAGTCGGACTAGCGGGTCAAACGAGCAGTACTTC
.	.	TRBV5-6	TRBJ1-2	CASSVDLNRARGYTF	TGTGCCAGCAGCGTGGACCTTAACAGGGCGCGAGGCTACACCTTC
.	.	TRBV28	TRBJ1-1	CASSLRYEAFF	TGTGCCAGCAGTCTCCGGTACGAAGCTTTCTTT
few	.	TRBV19	TRBJ2-2	CASSITRDFYTGELFF	TGTGCCAGTAGTATAACTCGGGACTTTTACACCGGGGAGCTGTTTTTT
.	.	TRBV7-9	TRBJ1-1	CASSLGVGRVNTEAFF	TGTGCCAGCAGCTTAGGAGTTGGCAGGGTGAACACTGAAGCTTTCTTT
.	.	TRBV14	TRBJ1-1	CASSRLNRDAFF	TGTGCCAGCAGCCGATTGAACAGGGACGCCTTCTTT
few	.	TRBV4-2	TRBJ2-7	CASSAVIFTYEQYF	TGTGCCAGCAGCGCTGTGATATTTACCTACGAGCAGTACTTC
few	TRBD2	TRBV7-3	TRBJ2-2	CASSRTSGYTGELFF	TGTGCCAGCAGCAGGACTAGCGGTTACACCGGGGAGCTGTTTTTT
.	.	TRBV18	TRBJ2-7	CASSPGRQTYEQYF	TGTGCCAGCTCACCCGGACGGCAGACCTACGAGCAGTACTTC
.	.	TRBV2	TRBJ1-1	CASSARGQMNTEAFF	TGTGCCAGCAGCGCTCGCGGACAGATGAACACTGAAGCTTTCTTT
few	TRBD2	TRBV18	TRBJ2-1	CASSPFASGGDNEQFF	TGTGCCAGCTCACCATTCGCTAGCGGAGGGGACAATGAGCAGTTCTTC
.	TRBD1	TRBV4-2	TRBJ1-5	CASSQEYDRGNQPQHF	TGTGCCAGCAGCCAAGAATACGACAGGGGGAATCAGCCCCAGCATTTT
.	.	TRBV5-1	TRBJ2-4	CASSLGTQAKNIQYF	TGCGCCAGCAGCTTGGGAACTCAAGCCAAAAACATTCAGTACTTC
.	.	TRBV7-9	TRBJ2-5	CASSKPPFQETQYF	TGTGCCAGTTCCAAGCCGCCTTTCCAAGAGACCCAGTACTTC
few	TRBD2	TRBV15	TRBJ2-1	CATSSQLAGSYNEQFF	TGTGCCACCAGCAGCCAACTAGCGGGCTCCTACAATGAGCAGTTCTTC
.	.	TRBV27	TRBJ1-1	CASSLRGRETEAFF	TGTGCCAGCAGTTTAAGGGGTAGAGAAACTGAAGCTTTCTTT